What follows are 4 T cell receptor beta chains derived from one specimen sequenced in a study of T cell responses to AZD1222 COVID-19 vaccine. Clones were sequenced by immunoSEQ multiplex PCR, and TCRdb holds only the in-frame ones, with some missing. This sample has around 130,000 clones, with 88% found just once. Sequencing was performed on peripheral blood, taken on day 0 of AZD1222 vaccination. These TCRs come from an adult in good health.

V is TRBV30 and J is TRBJ2-7; TRBD1 matches at 9 bases. After removal of 3 bases from V and 3 bases from J, the junction contained 3 bases not matched to a gene. The CDR3 runs to 13 residues. Germline values: CDR1 GTSNPN, CDR2 SVGIG (reference sequence). The CDR3 sequence is CAWRAGQGYEQYF. CDR3 nucleotides: TGTGCCTGGAGGGCGGGACAGGGCTACGAGCAGTACTTC.

The rearrangement joins TRBV20-1 to TRBJ2-7; 11 bases match TRBD2. The CDR3 covers 14 residues. J was trimmed by 7 bases and V by 3 bases; bases with no gene match: 8. From germline, CDR1 is DFQATT and CDR2 SNEGSKA (reference sequence). The CDR3 region is CSASPLAGGGEQYF. The DNA for the CDR3 is TGCAGTGCTAGTCCTCTAGCGGGAGGAGGGGAGCAGTACTTC.

The chain employs TRBV10-3 and TRBJ1-3; D is undetermined. Germline CDR1 and CDR2: ENHRY and SYGVKD. V gave up 10 bases and J gave up 1 base, with 5 bases separating them. This CDR3 region has 11 residues. DNA for the CDR3: TGTGCCACCCGGTCTGGAAACACCATATATTTT. Its translation: CATRSGNTIYF.

This clone came up once. The genes are TRBV6-6 and TRBJ2-3; 10 bases line up with TRBD2. CDR1 is MNHNY and CDR2 is SVGAGI in the germline V gene (reference sequence). The CDR3 sequence is 15 residues long. V lost 6 bases and J lost 9; bases outside the gene matches: 12. CDR3 sequence reads: CASRSSGSARETQYF. In DNA form, the CDR3 reads TGTGCCAGCAGGTCTAGCGGGAGCGCCAGGGAAACGCAGTATTTT.